This is a list of T cell receptor beta chains from one sample in a study of control samples from healthy donors and cancer patients. Sequenced by immunoSEQ multiplex PCR; TCRdb stores in-frame clones only, minus some. The data contain some 87,000 clones, roughly 84% of them singletons. Sequencing used PBMCs. The receptor set was obtained from a man in his 60s with head and neck cancer. Both conserved end residues are part of each CDR3. The order of the fields is J gene, V gene, clone size, D gene, CDR3 DNA, CDR3 protein. D genes are given only for firm matches. Size tells how often a clone was seen (once, few, many) or the class of an expanded clone, and some rows leave it out.

TRBJ2-1 TRBV19 NA NA TGTGCCAGTAGTCCAACCCCCCCTAGAGGCGAGCAGTTCTTC CASSPTPPRGEQFF
TRBJ2-7 TRBV5-1 NA TRBD1 TGCGCCAGCAGCATAGGACAGGAGGTAGGCTACGAGCAGTACTTC CASSIGQEVGYEQYF
TRBJ2-1 TRBV6-5 NA NA TGTGCCAGCAAACCTTTCGGCTCCTACAATGAGCAGTTCTTC CASKPFGSYNEQFF
TRBJ2-1 TRBV7-9 NA TRBD2 TGTGCCAGCAGCCTTAGCGGGAACTCCTACAATGAGCAGTTCTTC CASSLSGNSYNEQFF
TRBJ2-1 TRBV27 NA NA TGTGCCAGCAGTTTATCGGGGGGCGGTTACGAGCAGTTCTTC CASSLSGGGYEQFF
TRBJ2-7 TRBV6-6 NA TRBD2 TGTGCCAGCAGAGAAATTGGGACTAGCGGAGGGGGCGAGCAGTACTTC CASREIGTSGGGEQYF
TRBJ2-7 TRBV3-1/TRBV3-2 NA NA TGTGCCAGCAGCCAGCCCCTAGGGAGAGAGCAGTACTTC CASSQPLGREQYF
TRBJ1-5 TRBV5-5 once NA TGTGCCAGCAGCTTGTATTATAGCGGAGATCAGCCCCAGCATTTT CASSLYYSGDQPQHF
TRBJ2-5 TRBV27 once TRBD1 TGTGCCAGCAGTAGACTGCAGGGGGCTCGAGAGACCCAGTACTTC CASSRLQGARETQYF
TRBJ2-7 TRBV5-4 NA TRBD1 TGTGCCAGCAGCTTGGTGGGACAGGGGCATGAGCAGTACTTC CASSLVGQGHEQYF
TRBJ2-2 TRBV7-8 NA NA TGTGCCAGCAGCTTATCCTCGGTCGGGGAGCTGTTTTTT CASSLSSVGELFF
TRBJ2-1 TRBV7-8 NA NA TGTGCCAGCAGCTTAGCGGCAGGAATGTACAATGAGCAGTTCTTC CASSLAAGMYNEQFF
TRBJ2-3 TRBV5-1 NA TRBD2 TGCGCCAGCAGGAGAGCGGGAGACGATACGCAGTATTTT CASRRAGDDTQYF
TRBJ1-2 TRBV5-4 NA TRBD1 TGTGCCAGCAGCCAGAACAGGGGAGCGCCGTATGGCTACACCTTC CASSQNRGAPYGYTF
TRBJ1-5 TRBV12-3/TRBV12-4 NA NA TGTGCCAGCAGACAGGGAGGCAATCAGCCCCAGCATTTT CASRQGGNQPQHF
TRBJ2-3 TRBV5-1 NA NA TGCGCCAGCAGCCCGGACAGCTTTGGCACAGATACGCAGTATTTT CASSPDSFGTDTQYF
TRBJ2-4 TRBV4-1 few TRBD2 TGCGCCAGCAGCCACCCGGGACTAACCCCAACCGCCGGGTTGTTCGCCAAAAACATTCAGTACTTC CASSHPGLTPTAGLFAKNIQYF
TRBJ2-7 TRBV3-1/TRBV3-2 NA NA TGTGCCAGCAGCAGGGGGGAGATCTACGAGCAGTACTTC CASSRGEIYEQYF
TRBJ2-6 TRBV3-1/TRBV3-2 once NA TGTGCCAGCAGCCAAGGCGAGGGGGCCAACGTCCTGACTTTC CASSQGEGANVLTF
TRBJ2-3 TRBV15 once TRBD2 TGTGCCACCAGAGGACTAGCGGGATGGGATACGCAGTATTTT CATRGLAGWDTQYF
TRBJ1-2 TRBV5-1 once TRBD1 TGCGCCAGCAGCTTGGGACAGGGACCGGATGGCTACACCTTC CASSLGQGPDGYTF
TRBJ2-5 TRBV5-1 NA NA TGCGCCAGCAGCCGCGACAAGTCCCAAGAGACCCAGTACTTC CASSRDKSQETQYF
TRBJ2-7 TRBV9 NA NA TGTGCCAGCACCAACGAGCAGTACTTC CASTNEQYF
TRBJ1-5 TRBV11-2 few NA TGTGCCAGCAGCTTGCGGGGGCTAGAGCCCCAGCATTTT CASSLRGLEPQHF
TRBJ2-1 TRBV4-2 NA TRBD2 TGTGCCAGCAGCCAAGGGGGCGTTAGCGGGAGTTACAATGAGCAGTTCTTC CASSQGGVSGSYNEQFF
TRBJ2-3 TRBV28 NA TRBD2 TGTGCCAGCAGCCGGGACTACTACAACCTAAGGAGCACAGATACGCAGTATTTT CASSRDYYNLRSTDTQYF
TRBJ2-7 TRBV6-2/TRBV6-3 NA NA TGTGCCAGCAGTCCCTCGGGACGTACAGCCGAGCAGTACTTC CASSPSGRTAEQYF
TRBJ1-1 TRBV13 NA TRBD1 TGTGCCAGCACCCCAGGGGGTTCCCACCACCGAACTGAAGCTTTCTTT CASTPGGSHHRTEAFF
TRBJ2-3 TRBV5-4 NA NA TGTGCCAGCAGCTGGACTTACACAGATACGCAGTATTTT CASSWTYTDTQYF
TRBJ2-1 TRBV18 NA TRBD1 TGTGCCGGCGCTCCGGGACAGGGTACCTACAATGAGCAGTTCTTC CAGAPGQGTYNEQFF
TRBJ2-3 TRBV28 NA TRBD2 TGTGCCAGCAGTTCCAGCGAGAGCGGGAACACAGATACGCAGTATTTT CASSSSESGNTDTQYF
TRBJ1-6 TRBV21-1 NA NA TGTGCCAGCAGCGCCAAATCTGGAACAGGGTCGAGCTCCTATAATTCACCCCTCCACTTT CASSAKSGTGSSSYNSPLHF
TRBJ2-3 TRBV2 NA TRBD2 TGTGCCAGCAGTGCCCCGCGGGGGGGTGCAGATACGCAGTATTTT CASSAPRGGADTQYF
TRBJ2-3 TRBV19 NA TRBD1 TGTGCCAGTAGGCAGGGGGATCTGGGCACAGATACGCAGTATTTT CASRQGDLGTDTQYF
TRBJ2-7 TRBV6-1 NA TRBD1 TGTGCCAGCAGTGAGGGGACAGGGGCCTACGAGCAGTACTTC CASSEGTGAYEQYF
TRBJ2-3 TRBV2 NA TRBD1 TGTGCCAGCAGTGGTACAGGGGTAGATACGCAGTATTTT CASSGTGVDTQYF
TRBJ2-7 TRBV5-1 NA NA TGCGCCAGCAGCTTGGCAAGGCTAGTAGTTGACGAGCAGTACTTC CASSLARLVVDEQYF
TRBJ2-7 TRBV30 NA NA TGTGCCTGGAGTGCCGGGGGCCCCAGCCCCTACGAGCAGTACTTC CAWSAGGPSPYEQYF
TRBJ2-7 TRBV28 NA NA TGTGCCAGCAGTTTGGGCAGCACCTACGAGCAGTACTTC CASSLGSTYEQYF
TRBJ1-5 TRBV25-1 NA TRBD1 TGTGCCAGCAGTGACTCGACCGACAGGGGGATTCAGCCCCAGCATTTT CASSDSTDRGIQPQHF
TRBJ2-7 TRBV18 NA NA TGTGCCAGCTCACCGTACACACCGTTCGGGGGCTCCTACGAGCAGTACTTC CASSPYTPFGGSYEQYF